This record looks at one T cell receptor beta chain sequence and its context. Its cognate antigen has yet to be identified. Base qualities are not provided; no much larger clone lies one nucleotide away. Library preparation used the immunoSEQ multiplex PCR assay. TCRdb holds this immuneACCESS table with in-frame rearrangements only. Some clones are missing; in checked studies, unresolved V genes explain under half, and the rest has no known cause. Across this sample there are more than 75,000 clones, with roughly four fifths seen only once. The ten largest clones represent about a quarter of the sample. Focal radiation therapy combined with CTLA-4 blockade (ipilimumab) was tested in patients with chemo-refractory metastatic non-small-cell lung cancer. The data were taken from a study of radiotherapy plus CTLA-4 blockade in lung cancer listed by TCRdb under 2018. Looking at the study overall: Among enrolled patients, 15% to 20% had an objective response and around 33% reached disease control.

The research as a whole found: TCR clones derived from tumors expanded in peripheral blood after treatment with radiotherapy and ipilimumab. Early dynamic changes in blood T cell clones, together with increased serum interferon-beta after radiation, were reported as the strongest predictors of response.

The CDR3 holds 13 amino acids from the cysteine to the phenylalanine. Only the CDR3 portion is preserved as DNA: 39 bases, with reading frame beginning at the first base. Reading the germline V gene gives CDR1 SGHTA and CDR2 FQGTGA. Trimming at the junction amounts to 4 bases on V and 5 bases on J, and the germline ends lie 10 bases apart. The TCR comes from a human donor with non-small cell lung cancer that progressed on radiotherapy plus ipilimumab. The chain is assembled from TRBV7-3 and TRBJ2-3, with TRBD2 perhaps the D gene, on 5 matching bases. Sequenced here: peripheral blood, sampled from a patient treated with radiotherapy plus ipilimumab. The CDR3 in this case is CASSSGSGDTQYF. The nucleotide sequence is TGTGCCAGCAGCTCGGGGAGCGGAGATACGCAGTATTTT.